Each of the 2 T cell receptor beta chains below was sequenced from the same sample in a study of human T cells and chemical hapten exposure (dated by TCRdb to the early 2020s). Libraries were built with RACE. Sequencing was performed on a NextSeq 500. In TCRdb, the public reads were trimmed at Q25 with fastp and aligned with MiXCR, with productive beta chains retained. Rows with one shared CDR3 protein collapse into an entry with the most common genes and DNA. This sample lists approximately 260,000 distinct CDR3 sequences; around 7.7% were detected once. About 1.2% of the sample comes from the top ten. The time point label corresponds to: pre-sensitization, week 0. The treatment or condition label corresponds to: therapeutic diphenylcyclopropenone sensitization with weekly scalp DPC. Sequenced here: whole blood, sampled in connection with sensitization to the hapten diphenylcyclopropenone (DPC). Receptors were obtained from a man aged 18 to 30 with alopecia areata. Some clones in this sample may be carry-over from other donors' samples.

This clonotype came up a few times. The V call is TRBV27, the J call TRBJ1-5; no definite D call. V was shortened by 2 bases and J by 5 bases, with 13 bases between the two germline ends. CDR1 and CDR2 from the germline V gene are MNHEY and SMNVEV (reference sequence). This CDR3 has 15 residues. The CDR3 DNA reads TGTGCCAGCAGTTTACAGAAACCGTGGGATCAGCCCCAGCATTTT. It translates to CASSLQKPWDQPQHF.

CDR3 nucleotides: TGTGCCAGCAGCCAAGAAGAGACAGGGGCCCTACATGGCTACACCTTC. This sequence encodes CASSQEETGALHGYTF. This chain connects TRBV14 to TRBJ1-2, with 8 bases fitting TRBD1. The V and J ends lost 0 bases and 6 bases, in that order; junction bases with no gene match: 9. CDR3 size: 16 residues. Germline CDR1 and CDR2: SGHDN and FVKESK.